The next 6 T cell receptor beta chains were all read from a single sample in a study of graft-versus-host responses after intestinal transplantation. TCRdb's table, derived via immunoSEQ multiplex PCR, lists solely in-frame clones and lacks some. This repertoire shows tens of thousands of clones, approximately 94% found once; its top ten account for roughly 2%. Their specific antigens are unknown. The sample consisted of unstimulated CD8+ T cells sorted from spleen or lymph node cells, taken before intestinal transplant. These receptors all come from a human donor who received an intestinal transplant.

In this sample, this clone turned up once. The gene calls are TRBV5-1 and TRBJ1-2; possible D gene TRBD1, 5 bases. V was pared by 0 bases and J by 0 bases, with 9 bases between. CDR1 is SGHRS and CDR2 is YFSETQ in the germline V gene. There are 15 residues in the CDR3. CDR3 loop: CASSLGSGANYGYTF. In DNA form, the CDR3 reads TGCGCCAGCAGCTTGGGTTCGGGGGCTAACTATGGCTACACCTTC.

The genes are TRBV4-2 and TRBJ2-6; a weak D match, TRBD2 (5 bases). V was trimmed by 7 bases and J by 4 bases, leaving 11 bases between them. The CDR3 is 14 amino acids. Germline assignment: CDR1 LGHNA and CDR2 YNFKEQ. CDR3 in amino acids: CASTPGIGANVLTF. The CDR3 DNA reads as TGTGCCAGCACCCCCGGGATCGGGGCCAACGTCCTGACTTTC.

V gene TRBV30 combines with J gene TRBJ2-7; perhaps TRBD2 as D (6 bases). Germline CDR1 and CDR2: GTSNPN and SVGIG (reference sequence). The length of the CDR3 is 15 residues. V was clipped by 2 bases and J by 0 bases, with 14 bases between them. The CDR3 reads CAWSPRGSISYEQYF. CDR3 DNA: TGTGCCTGGAGTCCACGGGGGTCCATCTCCTACGAGCAGTACTTC.

This chain uses TRBV10-3 with TRBJ2-7; tentatively, D is TRBD1 (6 bases). Germline-derived CDR1 and CDR2 are ENHRY and SYGVKD. The CDR3 covers 15 residues. V lost 0 bases to trimming and J lost 1 base, with 10 bases between them. Written as DNA, the CDR3 is TGTGCCATCAGTGAGTCGATTCAGGGGTCCTACGAGCAGTACTTC. Translating gives CAISESIQGSYEQYF.

The chain is built from TRBV7-2 and TRBJ2-3, with 7 nucleotides matching TRBD2. Trimming at V came to 2 bases and at J to 0 bases, leaving 8 bases not matched to a gene. The CDR3 consists of 17 residues. Looked up from germline, CDR1 is SGHTA and CDR2 is FQGNSA. As DNA, the CDR3 is TGTGCCAGCAGCTTAATGGCTAGCGGCGTTAGCACAGATACGCAGTATTTT. As protein: CASSLMASGVSTDTQYF.

The CDR3 spells CASRASHRGTEAFF. CDR3 DNA: TGTGCCAGCAGAGCCTCGCACAGGGGAACTGAAGCTTTCTTT. The chain combines TRBV7-8 with TRBJ1-1; 7 positions match TRBD1. The V and J ends lost 6 bases and 5 bases, in that order; junction bases with no gene match: 9. Germline V gives CDR1 SGHVS, CDR2 FQNEAQ. The CDR3 length is 14 residues.